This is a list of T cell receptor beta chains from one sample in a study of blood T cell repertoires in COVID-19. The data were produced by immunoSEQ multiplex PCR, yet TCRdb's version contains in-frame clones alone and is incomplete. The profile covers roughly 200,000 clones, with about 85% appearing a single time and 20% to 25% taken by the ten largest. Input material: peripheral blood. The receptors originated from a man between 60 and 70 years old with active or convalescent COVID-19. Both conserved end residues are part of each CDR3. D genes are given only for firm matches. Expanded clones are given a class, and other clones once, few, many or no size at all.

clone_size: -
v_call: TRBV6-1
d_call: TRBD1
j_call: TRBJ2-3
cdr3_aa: CASSDGTGYTDTQYF
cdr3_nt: TGTGCCAGCAGTGATGGGACAGGGTACACAGATACGCAGTATTTT

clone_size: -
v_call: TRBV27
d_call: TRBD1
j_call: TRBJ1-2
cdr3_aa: CASSLTGGNSGYTF
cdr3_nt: TGTGCCAGCAGTTTGACAGGGGGCAACTCGGGCTACACCTTC

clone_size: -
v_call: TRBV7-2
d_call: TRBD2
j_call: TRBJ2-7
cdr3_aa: CASSRTSGGVPPYEQYF
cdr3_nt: TGTGCCAGCAGCCGGACTAGCGGGGGGGTCCCCCCCTACGAGCAGTACTTC

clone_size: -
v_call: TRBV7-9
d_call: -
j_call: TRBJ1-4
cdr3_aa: CASSKNMNREEKLFF
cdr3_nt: TGTGCCAGCAGCAAGAATATGAACAGGGAAGAAAAACTGTTTTTT

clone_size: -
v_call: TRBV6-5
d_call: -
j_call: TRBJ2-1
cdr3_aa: CASSYSPGTPFNEQFF
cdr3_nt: TGTGCCAGCAGTTACTCTCCCGGGACTCCTTTCAATGAGCAGTTCTTC

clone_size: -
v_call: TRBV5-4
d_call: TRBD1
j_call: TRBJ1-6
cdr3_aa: CASSLGRDRGDSPLHF
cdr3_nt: TGTGCCAGCAGCTTGGGCAGGGACAGGGGCGATTCACCCCTCCACTTT

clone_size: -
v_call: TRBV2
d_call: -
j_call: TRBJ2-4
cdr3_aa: CASSVKGDIQYF
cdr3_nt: TGTGCCAGCAGTGTGAAAGGAGACATTCAGTACTTC

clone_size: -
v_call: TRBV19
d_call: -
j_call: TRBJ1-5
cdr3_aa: CATQGGSNQPQHF
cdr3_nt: TGTGCCACCCAAGGGGGTAGCAATCAGCCCCAGCATTTT

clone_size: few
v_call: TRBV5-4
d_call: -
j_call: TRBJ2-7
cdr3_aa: CASSSTGSYEQYF
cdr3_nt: TGTGCCAGCAGCTCCACAGGGTCCTACGAGCAGTACTTC

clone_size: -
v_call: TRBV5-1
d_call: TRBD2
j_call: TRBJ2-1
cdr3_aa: CASSLTLAGGLGEQFF
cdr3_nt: TGCGCCAGCAGCTTGACGTTAGCGGGGGGTCTTGGTGAGCAGTTCTTC

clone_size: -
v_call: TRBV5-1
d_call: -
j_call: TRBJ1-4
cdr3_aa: CASRGDTGEKLFF
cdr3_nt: TGCGCCAGCAGGGGGGACACCGGGGAAAAACTGTTTTTT

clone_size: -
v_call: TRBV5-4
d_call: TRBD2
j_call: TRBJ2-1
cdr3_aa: CASSGRGAYNEQFF
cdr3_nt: TGTGCCAGCAGCGGGCGGGGGGCCTACAATGAGCAGTTCTTC

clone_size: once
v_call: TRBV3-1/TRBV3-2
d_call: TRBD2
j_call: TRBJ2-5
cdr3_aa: CASSHSGGGETQYF
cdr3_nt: TGTGCCAGCAGCCATAGCGGGGGGGGAGAGACCCAGTACTTC

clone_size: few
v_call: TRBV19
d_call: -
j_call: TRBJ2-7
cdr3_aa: CASSIRGAGTTYEQYF
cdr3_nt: TGTGCCAGTAGTATACGCGGCGCGGGAACAACCTACGAGCAGTACTTC

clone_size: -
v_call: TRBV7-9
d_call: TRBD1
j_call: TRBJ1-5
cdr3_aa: CASSSGTGGGQPQHF
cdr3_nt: TGTGCCAGCAGCTCCGGGACAGGGGGAGGTCAGCCCCAGCATTTT

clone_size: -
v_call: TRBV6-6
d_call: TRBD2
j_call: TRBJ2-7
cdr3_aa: CASTRTSVGWEQYF
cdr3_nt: TGTGCCAGCACCCGGACTAGCGTCGGTTGGGAGCAGTACTTC

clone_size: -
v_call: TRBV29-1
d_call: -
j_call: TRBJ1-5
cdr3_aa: CSVIDRSNQPQHF
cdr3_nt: TGCAGCGTTATCGACAGGAGCAATCAGCCCCAGCATTTT

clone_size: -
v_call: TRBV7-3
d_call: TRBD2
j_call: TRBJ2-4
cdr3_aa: CASSLFGGGQVKNIQYF
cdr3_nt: TGTGCCAGCAGCTTATTCGGCGGGGGGCAGGTCAAAAACATTCAGTACTTC

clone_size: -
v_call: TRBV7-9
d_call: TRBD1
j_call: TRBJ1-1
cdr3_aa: CASSPWTGETAFF
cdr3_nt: TGTGCCAGCAGCCCTTGGACAGGGGAGACGGCTTTCTTT

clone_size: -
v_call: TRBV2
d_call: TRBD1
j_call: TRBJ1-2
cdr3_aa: CASGDRATDGYTF
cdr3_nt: TGTGCCAGCGGAGACAGGGCTACAGATGGCTACACCTTC

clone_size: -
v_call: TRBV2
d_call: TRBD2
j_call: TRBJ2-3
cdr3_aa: CASSEPAGGRDTQYF
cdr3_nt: TGTGCCAGCAGTGAACCGGCGGGGGGGCGAGATACGCAGTATTTT

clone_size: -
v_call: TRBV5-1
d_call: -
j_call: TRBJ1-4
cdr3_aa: CASSLGSLTNEKLFF
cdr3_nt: TGCGCCAGCAGCTTGGGGTCACTAACTAATGAAAAACTGTTTTTT

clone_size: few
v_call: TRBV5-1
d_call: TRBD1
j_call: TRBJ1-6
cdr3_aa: CASSLEGQNSPLHF
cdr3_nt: TGCGCCAGCAGCTTGGAGGGACAGAATTCACCCCTCCACTTT

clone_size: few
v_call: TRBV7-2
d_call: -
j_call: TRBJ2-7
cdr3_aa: CASSPNSYEQYF
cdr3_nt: TGTGCCAGCAGCCCCAATTCCTACGAGCAGTACTTC

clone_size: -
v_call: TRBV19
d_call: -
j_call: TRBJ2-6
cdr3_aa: CASSMAGKAGANVLTF
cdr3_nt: TGTGCCAGTAGTATGGCAGGGAAGGCTGGGGCCAACGTCCTGACTTTC

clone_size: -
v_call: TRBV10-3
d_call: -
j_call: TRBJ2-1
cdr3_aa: CAISEGGRTSNNEQFF
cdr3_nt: TGTGCCATCAGTGAGGGCGGTCGGACTTCTAACAATGAGCAGTTCTTC

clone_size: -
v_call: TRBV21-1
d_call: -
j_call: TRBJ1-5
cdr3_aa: CASSKAVAAVSNQPQHF
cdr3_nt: TGTGCCAGCAGCAAAGCGGTGGCTGCCGTTAGCAATCAGCCCCAGCATTTT

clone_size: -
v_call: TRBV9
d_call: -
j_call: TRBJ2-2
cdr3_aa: CASSVGGVNTGELFF
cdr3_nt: TGTGCCAGCAGCGTAGGGGGGGTAAACACCGGGGAGCTGTTTTTT

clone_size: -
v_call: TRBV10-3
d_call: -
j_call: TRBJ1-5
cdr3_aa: CAISGQGNQPQHF
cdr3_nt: TGTGCCATCAGTGGACAGGGCAATCAGCCCCAGCATTTT

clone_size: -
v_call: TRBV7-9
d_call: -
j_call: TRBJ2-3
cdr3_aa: CASSLSQGSTDTQYF
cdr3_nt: TGTGCCAGCAGCTTGTCTCAGGGTAGCACAGATACGCAGTATTTT

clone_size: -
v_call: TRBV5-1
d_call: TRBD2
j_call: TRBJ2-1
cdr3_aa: CASRPTSGGADEQFF
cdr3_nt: TGCGCCAGCAGGCCTACTAGCGGGGGGGCCGATGAGCAGTTCTTC

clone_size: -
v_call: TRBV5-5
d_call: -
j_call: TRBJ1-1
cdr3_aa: CASSSFDSWGEAFF
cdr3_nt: TGTGCCAGCAGTTCCTTTGACAGTTGGGGAGAAGCTTTCTTT

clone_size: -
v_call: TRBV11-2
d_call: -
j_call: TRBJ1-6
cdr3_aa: CASSPAWQGTNSPLHF
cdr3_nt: TGTGCCAGCAGCCCGGCGTGGCAGGGGACAAATTCACCCCTCCACTTT

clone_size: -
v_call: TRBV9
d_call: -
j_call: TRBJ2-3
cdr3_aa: CASSAGLAISTDTQYF
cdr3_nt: TGTGCCAGCAGCGCCGGACTCGCGATTAGCACAGATACGCAGTATTTT

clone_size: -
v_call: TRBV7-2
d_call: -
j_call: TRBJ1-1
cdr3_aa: CASSSQVITEAFF
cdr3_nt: TGTGCCAGCAGCTCACAGGTTATAACTGAAGCTTTCTTT

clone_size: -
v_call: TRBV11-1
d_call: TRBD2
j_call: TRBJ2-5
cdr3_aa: CASSLVEYGGETQYF
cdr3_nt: TGTGCCAGCAGCTTAGTCGAGTACGGGGGGGAGACCCAGTACTTC

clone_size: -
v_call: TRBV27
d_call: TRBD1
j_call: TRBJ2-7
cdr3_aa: CASRQPGQGATKTYEQYF
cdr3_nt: TGTGCCAGCAGGCAACCGGGACAGGGGGCGACCAAAACCTACGAGCAGTACTTC

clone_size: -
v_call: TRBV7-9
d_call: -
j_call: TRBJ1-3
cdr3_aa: CASSTYSDFSGNTIYF
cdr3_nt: TGTGCCAGCAGCACATATTCAGACTTCTCTGGAAACACCATATATTTT

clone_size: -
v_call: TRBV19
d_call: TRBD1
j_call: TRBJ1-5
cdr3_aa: CASSPWGQGTQPQHF
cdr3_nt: TGTGCCAGTAGCCCCTGGGGACAGGGGACTCAGCCCCAGCATTTT

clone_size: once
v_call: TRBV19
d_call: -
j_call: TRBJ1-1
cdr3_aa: CASSISGRRMNTEAFF
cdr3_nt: TGTGCCAGTAGTATTTCTGGGAGACGTATGAACACTGAAGCTTTCTTT

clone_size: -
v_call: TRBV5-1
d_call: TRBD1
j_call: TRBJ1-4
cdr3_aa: CASSFGQGGEKLFF
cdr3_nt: TGCGCCAGCAGCTTTGGACAGGGAGGCGAAAAACTGTTTTTT

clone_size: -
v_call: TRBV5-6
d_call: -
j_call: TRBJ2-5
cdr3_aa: CASSQRQIEYF
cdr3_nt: TGTGCCAGCAGCCAGCGACAGATTGAGTACTTC

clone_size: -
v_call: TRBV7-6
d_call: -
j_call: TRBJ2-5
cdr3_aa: CASSFPGGETQYF
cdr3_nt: TGTGCCAGCAGCTTCCCAGGGGGGGAGACCCAGTACTTC

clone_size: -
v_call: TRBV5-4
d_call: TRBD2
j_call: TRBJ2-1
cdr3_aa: CASSFSGGSEQFF
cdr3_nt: TGTGCCAGCAGCTTTAGCGGGGGGAGTGAGCAGTTCTTC

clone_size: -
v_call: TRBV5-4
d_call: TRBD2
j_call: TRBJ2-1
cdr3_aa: CASTPWATSGGGNEQFF
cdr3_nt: TGTGCCAGCACCCCATGGGCGACTAGCGGGGGGGGAAATGAGCAGTTCTTC

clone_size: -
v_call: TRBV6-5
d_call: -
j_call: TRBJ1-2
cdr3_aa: CASSYIRGSFNTGYTF
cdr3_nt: TGTGCCAGCAGTTACATTAGGGGTTCGTTTAACACTGGCTACACCTTC

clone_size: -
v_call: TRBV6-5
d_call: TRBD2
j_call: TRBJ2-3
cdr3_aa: CASNPGGGTDTQYF
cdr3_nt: TGTGCCAGCAATCCCGGGGGGGGTACAGATACGCAGTATTTT

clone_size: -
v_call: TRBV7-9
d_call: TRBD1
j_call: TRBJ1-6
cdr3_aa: CASSPGQGNSYNSPLHF
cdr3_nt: TGTGCCAGCAGCCCCGGACAGGGGAACTCCTATAATTCACCCCTCCACTTT

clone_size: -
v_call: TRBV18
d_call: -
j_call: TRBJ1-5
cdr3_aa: CASSPGKDRDSNQPQHF
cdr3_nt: TGTGCCAGCTCACCAGGTAAGGACAGAGATAGCAATCAGCCCCAGCATTTT

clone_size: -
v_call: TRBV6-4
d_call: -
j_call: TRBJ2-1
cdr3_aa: CASSDKGGNEQFF
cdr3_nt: TGTGCCAGCAGTGACAAAGGGGGCAATGAGCAGTTCTTC

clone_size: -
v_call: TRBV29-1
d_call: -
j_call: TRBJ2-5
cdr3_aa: CSVVEIEETQYF
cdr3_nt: TGCAGCGTTGTTGAGATCGAAGAGACCCAGTACTTC

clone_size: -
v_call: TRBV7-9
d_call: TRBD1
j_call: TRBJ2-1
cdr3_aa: CASSLGMGQGASGQFF
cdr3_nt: TGTGCCAGCAGCTTAGGCATGGGACAGGGGGCCTCGGGGCAGTTCTTC

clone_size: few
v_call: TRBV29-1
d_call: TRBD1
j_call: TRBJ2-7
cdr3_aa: CSVERTGREQYF
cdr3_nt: TGCAGCGTTGAACGGACAGGGCGCGAGCAGTACTTC

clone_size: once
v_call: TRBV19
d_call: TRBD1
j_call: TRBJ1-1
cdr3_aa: CASSITSRGLMNTEAFF
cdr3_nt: TGTGCCAGTAGTATAACGAGCAGGGGGCTCATGAACACTGAAGCTTTCTTT